This is a list of T cell receptor beta chains from one sample in a study of human T cells and chemical hapten exposure. In TCRdb, the RACE reads were re-called with MiXCR into one record per CDR3 protein. In the table there are tens of thousands of distinct CDR3 sequences, 13% to 15% of which are singletons. Sample: whole blood, taken in connection with sensitization to the hapten diphenylcyclopropenone (DPC). The receptors derive from a woman in her forties or fifties with alopecia areata. Some clones in this sample may be carry-over from other donors' samples. The CDR3 runs from the conserved cysteine through the conserved F or W. The order of the fields is V gene, J gene, clone size, D gene, CDR3 protein, CDR3 DNA. The D gene is left open where the match is weak. The size entry is marked missing in some rows and otherwise reads once, few, many or a size class.

TRBV18	TRBJ2-7	few	.	CASSLGLGEINEQYF	TGTGCCAGCTCGCTCGGTCTCGGGGAGATCAACGAGCAGTACTTC
TRBV2	TRBJ2-1	.	TRBD2	CANLRTSDSKNEQFF	TGTGCCAACTTACGGACTAGCGATTCCAAAAATGAGCAGTTCTTC
TRBV9	TRBJ2-3	.	.	CASSVDADLNTDTQYF	TGTGCCAGCAGCGTAGATGCGGACCTAAACACAGATACGCAGTATTTT
TRBV5-6	TRBJ2-3	few	TRBD2	CASSLGLASTDTQYF	TGTGCCAGCAGCTTGGGACTAGCCAGCACAGATACGCAGTATTTT
TRBV11-2	TRBJ2-3	.	.	CASSLVAVDTQYF	TGTGCCAGCAGCTTAGTGGCGGTGGATACGCAGTATTTT
TRBV20-1	TRBJ2-1	few	TRBD2	CSASSPSGSHEQFF	TGCAGTGCTAGCTCCCCTAGCGGGAGCCATGAGCAGTTCTTC
TRBV3-1	TRBJ1-1	few	.	CASSQGSDTEAFF	TGTGCCAGCAGCCAAGGAAGTGACACTGAAGCTTTCTTT
TRBV10-2	TRBJ2-1	.	TRBD2	CASIDSGTSINEQFF	TGCGCCAGCATTGATAGCGGGACTTCAATTAATGAGCAGTTCTTC
TRBV20-1	TRBJ2-7	few	.	CGRGRGYEQYF	TGCGGAAGGGGGCGGGGCTACGAGCAGTACTTC
TRBV2	TRBJ2-7	few	TRBD1	CASSEADRASYEQYF	TGTGCCAGCAGTGAGGCGGACAGGGCCTCCTACGAGCAGTACTTC
TRBV6-5	TRBJ1-2	.	TRBD1	CASSSLGDREVYGYTF	TGTGCCAGCAGTTCCCTGGGAGACAGGGAGGTTTACGGCTACACCTTC
TRBV10-3	TRBJ2-1	few	.	CAIGSGVSNEQFF	TGTGCCATCGGCTCAGGGGTTAGCAATGAGCAGTTCTTC
TRBV28	TRBJ2-7	.	.	CASQGGGPSEQYF	TGTGCCTCTCAGGGGGGGGGTCCGTCCGAGCAGTACTTC
TRBV5-6	TRBJ2-7	few	TRBD2	CASSLREGDIKGYEQYF	TGTGCCAGCAGCTTGAGGGAGGGCGACATCAAGGGGTACGAGCAGTACTTC
TRBV20-1	TRBJ1-5	.	.	CSARPLRTVNQPQHF	TGCAGTGCTAGGCCCCTCCGGACAGTAAATCAGCCCCAGCATTTT
TRBV15	TRBJ2-3	few	TRBD2	CATSRPRGTSTDTQYF	TGTGCCACCAGCAGACCGCGGGGGACTAGCACAGATACGCAGTATTTT
TRBV20-1	TRBJ1-3	few	.	CSAPTIGNTIYF	TGCAGTGCTCCGACAATAGGAAACACCATATATTTT
TRBV6-1	TRBJ1-5	.	.	CASSDGTFYSNQPQHF	TGTGCCAGCAGTGACGGGACATTTTATAGCAATCAGCCCCAGCATTTT
TRBV20-1	TRBJ2-1	few	TRBD2	CSAPPALAGYNEQFF	TGCAGTGCCCCGCCGGCACTAGCGGGATACAATGAGCAGTTCTTC
TRBV29-1	TRBJ2-7	few	TRBD1	CSVARTGGYEQYF	TGCAGCGTTGCCCGGACAGGGGGTTACGAGCAGTACTTC
TRBV7-9	TRBJ1-1	few	TRBD1	CASSKGQVNTEAFF	TGTGCCAGCAGCAAGGGACAGGTGAACACTGAAGCTTTCTTT
TRBV7-2	TRBJ2-1	.	TRBD2	CASSLFGGSSGEQFF	TGTGCCAGCAGCTTATTCGGCGGGAGTTCTGGTGAGCAGTTCTTC
TRBV29-1	TRBJ2-1	.	.	CSTGQWNEQFF	TGCAGCACCGGCCAATGGAATGAGCAGTTCTTC
TRBV11-2	TRBJ2-1	.	.	CASSLTFQIPNEQFF	TGTGCCAGCAGCTTAACCTTCCAAATACCCAATGAGCAGTTCTTC
TRBV11-2	TRBJ1-1	many	TRBD1	CASSLSGQGFGNTEAFF	TGTGCCAGCAGCTTGTCTGGACAGGGGTTTGGGAACACTGAAGCTTTCTTT
TRBV24-1	TRBJ2-7	once	TRBD2	CATSTSGHEQYF	TGTGCCACCAGTACTAGCGGCCACGAGCAGTACTTC
TRBV20-1	TRBJ1-2	.	.	CSARRGIGYTF	TGCAGTGCTAGGAGAGGGATTGGCTACACCTTC
TRBV7-9	TRBJ2-5	few	.	CASSLAVGPETQYF	TGTGCCAGCAGCTTAGCTGTGGGTCCAGAGACCCAGTACTTC
TRBV12-3/TRBV12-4	TRBJ2-5	.	.	CASSAGSKETQYF	TGTGCCAGCAGCGCAGGGAGCAAGGAGACCCAGTACTTC
TRBV15	TRBJ2-2	many	.	CATSRTLAGSTGELFF	TGTGCCACCAGCAGAACCCTTGCTGGGTCCACCGGGGAGCTGTTTTTT
TRBV29-1	TRBJ1-1	few	.	CSGSNMLTNTEAFF	TGCAGCGGAAGTAATATGCTAACGAACACTGAAGCTTTCTTT
TRBV7-6	TRBJ2-6	medium-sized	.	CASSLEHRDRPGANVLTF	TGTGCCAGCAGCTTAGAACATAGAGACAGGCCTGGGGCCAACGTCCTGACTTTC
TRBV11-2	TRBJ2-1	few	.	CASSFTRNSGYNEQFF	TGTGCCAGCAGCTTCACTCGGAATAGCGGCTACAATGAGCAGTTCTTC
TRBV18	TRBJ2-7	few	.	CASSPSLAEQYF	TGTGCCAGCTCACCATCTTTGGCCGAGCAGTACTTC
TRBV7-2	TRBJ2-3	few	TRBD2	CASSHRLAGVGDTQYF	TGTGCCAGCAGCCACAGGCTAGCGGGGGTAGGAGATACGCAGTATTTT
TRBV7-2	TRBJ2-7	once	.	CASSLAASREQYF	TGTGCCAGCAGCTTGGCGGCTAGCCGCGAGCAGTACTTC
TRBV4-3	TRBJ1-6	.	.	CASSQGLRMGTVNSPLHF	TGCGCCAGCAGCCAAGGGTTGAGAATGGGGACGGTCAATTCACCCCTCCACTTT
TRBV3-1	TRBJ2-1	.	TRBD2	CASSHPGLAGGDEQFF	TGTGCCAGCAGCCATCCCGGACTAGCGGGAGGGGATGAGCAGTTCTTC
TRBV3-1	TRBJ1-1	few	.	CASSQAANTEAFF	TGTGCCAGCAGCCAAGCCGCGAACACTGAAGCTTTCTTT
TRBV30	TRBJ2-6	few	.	CAWSSIRGSGANVLTF	TGTGCCTGGAGTAGCATTCGGGGATCTGGGGCCAACGTCCTGACTTTC
TRBV5-1	TRBJ2-3	.	.	CASSLAGLPSTDTQYF	TGCGCCAGCAGCTTGGCGGGCTTACCTAGCACAGATACGCAGTATTTT
TRBV6-2/TRBV6-3	TRBJ1-1	few	.	CASAWRAMRTEAFF	TGTGCCAGCGCCTGGCGAGCTATGCGCACTGAAGCTTTCTTT
TRBV5-1	TRBJ1-2	medium-sized	.	CASMMGDHNYGYTF	TGCGCCAGCATGATGGGGGATCATAACTATGGCTACACCTTC
TRBV27	TRBJ1-1	many	.	CASSLSGLEAFF	TGTGCCAGCAGTTTATCCGGCCTTGAAGCTTTCTTT
TRBV29-1	TRBJ2-2	few	.	CSVEVFGLASGTGELFF	TGCAGCGTTGAAGTCTTTGGTTTAGCGTCGGGCACCGGGGAGCTGTTTTTT
TRBV3-1	TRBJ2-7	few	TRBD2	CASSQDLASSGMQYF	TGTGCCAGCAGCCAAGATCTTGCGTCTAGCGGAATGCAGTACTTC
TRBV21-1	TRBJ2-5	.	.	CASSKYSVTEGPETQYF	TGTGCCAGCAGCAAATACTCGGTGACAGAAGGCCCAGAGACCCAGTACTTC
TRBV7-9	TRBJ1-2	few	TRBD1	CASSFGFYRGGSNYGYTF	TGTGCCAGCAGCTTCGGGTTTTACAGGGGAGGATCAAACTATGGCTACACCTTC
TRBV7-9	TRBJ2-3	few	TRBD2	CASSLASSGRYTQYF	TGTGCCAGCAGCTTAGCCTCTAGCGGGAGGTATACGCAGTATTTT
TRBV7-9	TRBJ1-3	.	.	CASSTGYGSTIYF	TGTGCCAGCAGCACAGGGTATGGAAGCACCATATATTTT
TRBV28	TRBJ1-3	few	.	CASRPTGNTIYF	TGTGCCAGCAGGCCAACTGGAAACACCATATATTTT
TRBV29-1	TRBJ2-1	few	TRBD2	CSGSGAFISYNEQFF	TGCAGCGGTAGCGGGGCCTTTATCTCCTACAATGAGCAGTTCTTC
TRBV7-2	TRBJ1-5	many	TRBD1	CASSLAGTGVSNQPQHF	TGTGCCAGCAGCTTAGCAGGGACAGGGGTTAGCAATCAGCCCCAGCATTTT